These 18 T cell receptor beta chains were sequenced from one sample in a study of regulatory T cells in long-lasting Graves disease. With iRepertoire HTBI primers and Arm-PCR of CDR3 regions, TCR beta libraries were built. TCRdb redid the calling of the multiplex PCR reads with MiXCR, one entry per CDR3 protein. The sample carries approximately 400,000 distinct CDR3 sequences, 14% to 15% recorded once. Described time point: newly diagnosed GD, antithyroid drugs for less than 3 months. Making the TCR library involved RNA that had been extracted from PBMCs. These data are also associated with another study on T cells in Graves' hyperthyroidism and ophthalmopathy.

Sequenced material: peripheral blood mononuclear cells (PBMCs), taken at new diagnosis, from a patient treated with antithyroid drugs. The receptors stem from a woman in her thirties with Graves disease.

The V and J genes are TRBV6-4 and TRBJ1-5; TRBD1 agrees at 7 bases. V was clipped by 3 bases and J by 4 bases; unmatched bases: 3. Germline CDR1 reads MRHNA; CDR2 reads SNTAGT. This CDR3 comprises 14 residues. In DNA, the CDR3 is TGTGCCAGCAGTGATACAGGGGCTAATCAGCCCCAGCATTTT. This translates into CASSDTGANQPQHF.

This clonotype was recorded at least ten times. The chain employs TRBV11-1 and TRBJ1-1; TRBD1 matches at 9 bases. The CDR3 consists of 16 residues. With 5 bases clipped from V and 1 base from J, the junction kept 8 bases outside the gene matches. Per the germline V gene, CDR1 is SGHAT and CDR2 is FQDESV (reference sequence). CDR3 protein: CASSPRQGGQNTEAFF. Written as DNA, the CDR3 is TGTGCCAGCAGCCCACGACAGGGGGGACAGAACACTGAAGCTTTCTTT.

Concerning this clonotype: A read error is likely here: a far larger clone is one base away. This chain uses TRBV2 with TRBJ2-1; 7 bases agree with TRBD1. Germline V CDR1 and CDR2: SNHLY, FYNNEI. Trimming cost V 6 bases and J 10 bases; bases outside gene matches: 9. This CDR3 spans 13 amino acids. The CDR3 spells CASSTGATYEQFF. The CDR3 bases are TGTGCCAGCAGCACAGGGGCGACCTACGAGCAGTTCTTC. Full variable domain (remainder filled in from reference TRBV2 and TRBJ2-1): EPEVTQTPSHQVTQMGQEVILRCVPISNHLYFYWYRQILGQKVEFLVSFYNNEISEKSEIFDDQFSVERPDGSNFTLKIRSTKLEDSAMYFCASSTGATYEQFFGPGTRLTVL.

The table lists this clonotype with many counts. This chain connects TRBV10-3 to TRBJ2-3, with D possibly called TRBD1 or TRBD2 (5 bases each). Trimming removed 6 bases at V and 4 bases at J, with 14 bases between. The CDR3 is 14 amino acids. Germline V gene sequence: CDR1 ENHRY, CDR2 SYGVKD. CDR3 residues: CAISGDRGADTQYF. The DNA for the CDR3 is TGTGCCATCAGCGGGGACCGGGGTGCAGATACGCAGTATTTT.

The V and J genes are TRBV12-3 or TRBV12-4 and TRBJ2-1; 8 bases align to TRBD2. Unmatched junction bases numbered 14, after V lost 4 bases and J lost 6 bases. This CDR3 comprises 17 residues. The CDR3 bases are TGTGCCAGCAGTTCCGCCGGGGGGGCGGGAGTGTCCAATGAGCAGTTCTTC. This sequence encodes CASSSAGGAGVSNEQFF.

This clonotype was counted once. A much more abundant neighbour one base away suggests this may be a read error. The chain joins TRBV6-1 to TRBJ2-7, with D perhaps given as TRBD1 or TRBD2 (7 bases each). Trimming removed 10 bases at V and 2 bases at J, with 15 bases between. From germline, CDR1 is MNHNS and CDR2 SASEGT. This CDR3 is built from 13 residues. The CDR3 loop reads CATRGGPPYEQYF. The CDR3 region has the DNA TGTGCCACCAGGGGGGGGCCCCCCTACGAGCAGTACTTC.

This clonotype has more than one count but fewer than ten. The J gene is TRBJ2-6, the V gene TRBV9; D perhaps matches TRBD2 (6 bases). The germline V gene encodes CDR1 SGDLS and CDR2 YYNGEE. V was trimmed by 3 bases and J by 0 bases, leaving 13 bases between them. The CDR3 is 17 residues long. CDR3 sequence (DNA): TGTGCCAGCAGCGAAAGGTATAGCGGCTCTGGGGCCAACGTCCTGACTTTC. It is translated as CASSERYSGSGANVLTF.

This clonotype has just a few counts. V usage is TRBV6-2 or TRBV6-3 and J usage is TRBJ1-2; D gene uncertain. The CDR3 is 13 residues long. Trimming shortened V by 5 bases and J by 6 bases, and 13 bases separated the two germline ends. In germline, CDR1 is MNHEY, CDR2 SVGEGT. The CDR3 loop is CASSEEYLDGYTF. CDR3 DNA: TGTGCCAGCAGTGAAGAATATCTGGATGGCTACACCTTC.

The J gene is TRBJ2-5, the V gene TRBV6-1; D is unclear. V lost 7 bases and J lost 1, with 7 bases in between. The CDR3 totals 12 residues. Per germline, CDR1 MNHNS and CDR2 SASEGT. The chain's CDR3 is CASTGSQETQYF. DNA for the CDR3: TGTGCCAGCACCGGATCCCAAGAGACCCAGTACTTC.

This clonotype was detected many times. This chain uses TRBV7-9 with TRBJ2-7; D might be TRBD1 (8 bases). Trimming removed 5 bases from V and 3 bases from J, with 14 bases in between. This CDR3 is 14 amino acids long. Germline V lookup: CDR1 SEHNR, CDR2 FQNEAQ (reference sequence). CDR3 bases: TGTGCCAGCAGCCGACAGGGGAGGGACTACGAGCAGTACTTC. Translated, it gives CASSRQGRDYEQYF.

This clonotype was seen many times. The chain uses TRBV7-8 and TRBJ2-5, with 12 bases lining up with TRBD1. This CDR3 has 15 residues. From germline, CDR1 is SGHVS and CDR2 FQNEAQ. Germline trimming cut 4 bases from V and 7 bases from J; bases unmatched to any gene: 7. The CDR3: CASSSGTGGYGTQYF. Here the CDR3 DNA reads TGTGCCAGCAGCTCCGGGACAGGGGGCTATGGGACCCAGTACTTC.

The sample holds a few counts of this clonotype. The chain uses TRBV10-3 and TRBJ2-1; D is uncertain. V was pared by 6 bases and J by 6 bases, with 9 bases between. Germline CDR1 and CDR2: ENHRY and SYGVKD. The length of the CDR3 is 12 residues. This CDR3 is CAIRGPSNEQFF. The CDR3 DNA is TGTGCCATCAGGGGCCCTAGCAATGAGCAGTTCTTC.

The rearrangement links TRBV12-3 or TRBV12-4 to TRBJ2-3; 12 nucleotides line up with TRBD1. V was pared by 4 bases and J by 4 bases, with 15 bases of the junction left unmatched. There are 19 residues in the CDR3. The CDR3 sequence: CASSSPGTGGRTPADTQYF. The CDR3 DNA reads TGTGCCAGCAGTTCCCCCGGGACAGGGGGCCGGACTCCCGCAGATACGCAGTATTTT.

The gene calls are TRBV29-1 and TRBJ2-5, with D tentatively TRBD1 (6 bases). Germline CDR1 SQVTM, CDR2 ANQGSEA. The CDR3 contains 14 residues. V lost 1 base and J lost 6, with 15 bases in between. The CDR3 here is CSVEGSRGSKTQYF. CDR3 in DNA: TGCAGCGTTGAAGGGTCCAGGGGAAGTAAGACCCAGTACTTC.

Comment on this clonotype: A far larger clone is only one base removed, so a read error is likely. This chain connects TRBV11-1 to TRBJ1-1, with TRBD1 identical over 7 bases. CDR1 SGHAT and CDR2 FQDESV come from the germline V gene (reference sequence). V lost 5 bases, J lost 0 bases, and 9 bases stayed unmatched. The CDR3 is 16 residues long. CDR3 residues: CASSQGQPIMNTEAFF. CDR3 coding DNA: TGTGCCAGCAGCCAGGGACAGCCTATCATGAACACTGAAGCTTTCTTT.

This clonotype was detected only a few times. The chain is built from TRBV30 and TRBJ2-5; TRBD2 matches at 10 bases. CDR1 GTSNPN and CDR2 SVGIG come from the germline V gene (reference sequence). The CDR3 has 20 amino acids. After removal of 0 bases from V and 2 bases from J, the junction contained 18 bases not matched to a gene. The CDR3 DNA is TGTGCCTGGAGTGTCCCTCTAGGACTAGCGGCCAGGGGCCTTCAAGAGACCCAGTACTTC. Amino acid sequence: CAWSVPLGLAARGLQETQYF.

This clonotype showed up many times. CDR3 protein: CASSSTVAVEAFF. In nucleotides, the CDR3 is TGTGCCAGCAGTTCCACAGTGGCCGTCGAAGCTTTCTTT. The chain joins TRBV12-3 or TRBV12-4 to TRBJ1-1; D is undetermined. This CDR3 is built from 13 residues. Trimming cost V 4 bases and J 8 bases, with 14 bases left between them.

This clonotype came up many times. The J gene is TRBJ2-5, the V gene TRBV11-2; no reliable D call. This CDR3 has 13 amino acids. V shed 1 base and J shed 5 bases, with 8 bases lying between them. From germline, CDR1 is SGHAT and CDR2 FQNNGV. This CDR3 reads CASSLVRVETQYF. Written as DNA, the CDR3 is TGTGCCAGCAGCTTAGTCAGAGTTGAGACCCAGTACTTC.